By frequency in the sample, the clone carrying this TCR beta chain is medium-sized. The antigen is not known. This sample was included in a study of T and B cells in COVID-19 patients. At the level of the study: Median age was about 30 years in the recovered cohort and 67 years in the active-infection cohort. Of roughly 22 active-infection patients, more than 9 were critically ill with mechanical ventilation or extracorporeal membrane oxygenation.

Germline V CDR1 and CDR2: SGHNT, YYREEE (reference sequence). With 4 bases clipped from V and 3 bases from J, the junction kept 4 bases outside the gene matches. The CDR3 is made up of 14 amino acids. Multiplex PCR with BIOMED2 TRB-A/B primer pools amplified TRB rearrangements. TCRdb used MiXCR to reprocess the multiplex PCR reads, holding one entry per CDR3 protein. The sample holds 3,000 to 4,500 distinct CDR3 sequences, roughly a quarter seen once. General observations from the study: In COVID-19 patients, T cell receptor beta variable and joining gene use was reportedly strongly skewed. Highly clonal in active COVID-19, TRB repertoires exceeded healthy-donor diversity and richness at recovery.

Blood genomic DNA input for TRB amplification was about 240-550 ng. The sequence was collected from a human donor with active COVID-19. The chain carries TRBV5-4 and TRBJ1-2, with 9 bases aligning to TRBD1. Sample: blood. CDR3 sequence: CASSRQGVDYGYTF. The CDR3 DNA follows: TGTGCCAGCAGCCGACAGGGGGTGGACTATGGCTACACCTTC.